Presented here are 16 T cell receptor beta chains from one specimen sequenced in a study of persistence of HIV-infected CD4 T cells. No antigen is known for these receptors. The stimulus was an HIV-1 Gag 15-mer peptide pool, 0.95 to 1 ug/peptide/mL. CD40L-negative CD69-negative CD45RO-high memory CD4+ T cells were sorted as populations depleted of antigen-responding cells. The immunoSEQ assay was version 4, run in survey mode. Assay: immunoSEQ multiplex PCR; the TCRdb copy retains only in-frame clones and omits some. The sample records 30,000 to 40,000 clones, roughly 80% being singletons. The material sequenced was CD4+ T cells sorted from PBMCs after approximately 18-hour stimulation, taken from a patient who received antiretroviral therapy. These receptors came from an adult woman with HIV who was CMV-seropositive.

The CDR3 loop is CASSPRQGEREKLFF. The CDR3 DNA follows: TGTGCCAGCAGCCCCCGCCAGGGGGAGCGTGAAAAACTGTTTTTT. This chain connects TRBV7-9 to TRBJ1-4; the match to TRBD1 covers 7 bases. This CDR3 is 15 amino acids long. Germline V gene lookup returns CDR1 SEHNR and CDR2 FQNEAQ (reference sequence). The V gene end was trimmed by 5 bases and the J gene end by 7 bases; junction bases not matched to a gene: 10.

The CDR3 DNA follows: TGCGCCAGCAGCCCGGGACAGGTGGGGACTGAAGCTTTCTTT. This sequence encodes CASSPGQVGTEAFF. The J gene is TRBJ1-1, the V gene TRBV5-1; TRBD1 matches 8 bases. V lost 4 bases to trimming and J lost 5 bases; unmatched junction nucleotides: 7. The CDR3 consists of 14 residues. Germline assignment: CDR1 SGHRS and CDR2 YFSETQ.

V usage is TRBV5-1 and J usage is TRBJ2-5; D not resolved. Germline V gene sequence: CDR1 SGHRS, CDR2 YFSETQ. Trimming stripped 1 base from V and 7 bases from J, with 23 bases between. CDR3 size: 17 residues. CDR3 sequence reads: CASSLSSSGKGIGTQYF. The CDR3 DNA follows: TGCGCCAGCAGCTTGTCTTCGTCAGGAAAAGGTATCGGGACCCAGTACTTC.

The chain has TRBV2 and TRBJ1-2; D perhaps matches TRBD1 (6 bases). The V gene's germline CDR1 is SNHLY and CDR2 FYNNEI. V lost 2 bases and J lost 7, with 8 bases in between. There are 12 residues in the CDR3. The CDR3 loop reads CASSETGSGYTF. In DNA form, the CDR3 reads TGTGCCAGCAGTGAAACAGGGTCTGGCTACACCTTC.

V usage is TRBV5-1 and J usage is TRBJ2-3; D is unclear. The V end lost 4 bases, the J end lost 0 bases, and 9 bases lay between the germline ends. This CDR3 comprises 14 residues. CDR1 and CDR2 from the germline V gene are SGHRS and YFSETQ. The CDR3 protein is CASSHQWSTDTQYF. The CDR3 DNA sequence: TGCGCCAGCAGCCACCAGTGGAGCACAGATACGCAGTATTTT.

Only a few counts were recorded for this clone. The chain recombines TRBV9 with TRBJ1-3, with D possibly being TRBD1 (5 bases). V lost 0 bases to trimming and J lost 4 bases, with 11 bases between them. The CDR3 sequence is 15 residues long. Germline loops: CDR1 SGDLS, CDR2 YYNGEE. CDR3 amino acids: CASSVGLGAGNTIYF. CDR3 nucleotide sequence: TGTGCCAGCAGCGTAGGTTTAGGGGCAGGAAACACCATATATTTT. Based on the CDR3 plus reference TRBV9 and TRBJ1-3, the full variable domain is DSGVTQTPKHLITATGQRVTLRCSPRSGDLSVYWYQQSLDQGLQFLIQYYNGEERAKGNILERFSAQQFPDLHSELNLSSLELGDSALYFCASSVGLGAGNTIYFGEGSWLTVV.

Comment on this clone: A junction end diverges from the germline sequence, so it may reflect a read error. This chain uses TRBV28 with TRBJ2-7; unclear D gene. The V gene's germline CDR1 is MDHEN and CDR2 SYDVKM. The CDR3 spans 11 residues. The CDR3: CASRFGYEQYF. In DNA form, the CDR3 reads TGTGCCAGCCGTTTTGGGTACGAGCAGTACTTC.

The CDR3 DNA reads as TGTGCCAGCAGCCCCGTGAGGTTGCACAATGAGCAGTTCTTC. This sequence encodes CASSPVRLHNEQFF. The V and J genes are TRBV7-2 and TRBJ2-1; no reliable D call. Germline CDR1 is SGHTA and CDR2 is FQGNSA. Trimming left V 5 bases short and J 5 bases short, with 13 bases between. This CDR3 contains 14 residues.

The V gene is TRBV7-3, the J gene TRBJ2-2; D not certain. Deletions cut 2 bases from V and 8 bases from J, with 9 bases between. Per germline, CDR1 SGHTA and CDR2 FQGTGA. This CDR3 has 13 amino acids. The CDR3 loop is CASSLLNMGELFF. The CDR3 DNA is TGTGCCAGCAGCTTATTGAATATGGGGGAGCTGTTTTTT.

This chain connects TRBV7-8 to TRBJ1-6; weak D call: TRBD1 (6 bases). V lost 5 bases and J 7 bases, leaving 18 bases between the germline ends. Germline loops: CDR1 SGHVS, CDR2 FQNEAQ. The CDR3 is 16 amino acids. The CDR3 loop reads CASSRSGDTRNSPLHF. CDR3 nucleotides: TGTGCCAGCAGCCGCTCGGGGGACACAAGGAATTCACCCCTCCACTTT.

This clone was found a few times. The rearrangement uses TRBV28 and TRBJ1-1, with no clear D. Trimming removed 3 bases at V and 3 bases at J, with 11 bases between. This CDR3 is built from 14 residues. Germline CDR1 reads MDHEN; CDR2 reads SYDVKM. The CDR3 DNA is TGTGCCAGCAGTTTCGAAAGGTGGGACACTGAAGCTTTCTTT. It encodes CASSFERWDTEAFF.

The V call is TRBV10-3, the J call TRBJ1-1; tentative D call: TRBD1 (6 bases). V was trimmed by 2 bases and J by 1 base, leaving 14 bases between them. Germline V gene sequence: CDR1 ENHRY, CDR2 SYGVKD. This CDR3 contains 16 residues. CDR3 loop: CAISEPTKQGNTEAFF. The CDR3 bases are TGTGCCATCAGTGAGCCAACAAAACAGGGGAACACTGAAGCTTTCTTT.

This chain uses TRBV7-3 with TRBJ1-2; TRBD1 agrees at 7 bases. V shed 5 bases, J shed 4 bases, and the junction held 10 bases outside the gene matches. Germline CDR1 SGHTA, CDR2 FQGTGA. This CDR3 is 15 amino acids long. CDR3 DNA sequence: TGTGCCAGCAGCCCTACAGGGGCGGGCGGCTATGGCTACACCTTC. Its translation: CASSPTGAGGYGYTF.

The rearrangement links TRBV14 to TRBJ1-1, with D possibly TRBD1 on 5 matching bases. The CDR3 is 15 amino acids. V lost 2 bases, J lost 2 bases, and 12 bases lay in between. Germline-derived CDR1 and CDR2 are SGHDN and FVKESK. Here the CDR3 reads CASSQQGRVNTEAFF. The CDR3 nucleotides are TGTGCCAGCAGCCAACAGGGTAGGGTTAACACTGAAGCTTTCTTT.

J is TRBJ1-1 and V is TRBV19, with 8 bases matching TRBD1. Germline V gene data show CDR1 as LNHDA and CDR2 as SQIVND (reference sequence). The CDR3 totals 14 residues. The trim removed 3 bases at V and 5 bases at J, leaving 5 bases unmatched. The CDR3 loop is CASSIGTGMTEAFF. CDR3 coding DNA: TGTGCCAGTAGTATTGGGACAGGCATGACTGAAGCTTTCTTT.

This rearrangement joins TRBV11-3 to TRBJ1-2; weak D call: TRBD1 (5 bases). Trimming removed 2 bases from V and 6 bases from J, with 10 bases in between. This CDR3 is 13 amino acids long. Germline V gene data show CDR1 as SGHNT and CDR2 as YENEEA. The CDR3: CASSLRWGDGYTF. CDR3 bases: TGTGCCAGCAGCTTACGTTGGGGGGATGGCTACACCTTC.